The T cell receptor (beta chain) described here comes from a study of T cell responses to AZD1222 COVID-19 vaccine. CDR3 length: 15 residues. With 1 base clipped from V and 4 bases from J, the junction kept 9 bases outside the gene matches. Germline loops: CDR1 GTSNPN, CDR2 SVGIG (reference sequence). To note about this clone: The antigen remains unidentified.

Whole-study findings and limits: Only six or seven AZD1222 recipients tested seropositive at baseline.

Profiling relied on immunoSEQ multiplex PCR, and the TCRdb table lists in-frame clones only, not all of them. The data show about 190,000 clones, around 94% seen once. The genes are TRBV30 and TRBJ2-7; 8 bases are shared with TRBD2. This specimen was peripheral blood, taken 28 days after the second dose of the MenACWY control vaccine. The source of this sequence is an adult who received the MenACWY meningococcal vaccine as a control. The CDR3, as DNA: TGTGCCTGGAGTGCCCCGGGACTAGATACGTACGAGCAGTACTTC. Translation gives CAWSAPGLDTYEQYF. The variable domain in full, completed from reference TRBV30 and TRBJ2-7, reads SQTIHQWPATLVQPVGSPLSLECTVEGTSNPNLYWYRQAAGRGLQLLFYSVGIGQISSEVPQNLSASRPQDRQFILSSKKLLLSDSGFYLCAWSAPGLDTYEQYFGPGTRLTVT.